One sample yielded the 12 T cell receptor beta chains listed below, sequenced in a study of T-cell memory formation after mild COVID-19. Each CDR3 protein gets one entry after TCRdb re-called the 5' RACE reads with MiXCR. The table lists 150,000 to 200,000 distinct CDR3 sequences, roughly 17% of them singletons. Sequences were obtained from PBMCs or a T cell subset sorted from them (not recorded which). The source of these receptors is an adult woman who had mild COVID-19 (a few samples of this study predate the infection). Cell type and time point are not known.

The chain links TRBV5-1 to TRBJ2-3; 11 bases line up with TRBD2. CDR1 is SGHRS, CDR2 YFSETQ, per germline. The CDR3 covers 16 residues. The ends lost 1 base at V and 2 bases at J; junction bases unmatched: 3. CDR3 in DNA: TGCGCCAGCAGCTTGTCGACTAGCGGGGTCACAGATACGCAGTATTTT. Its translation is CASSLSTSGVTDTQYF.

The rearrangement links TRBV12-3 or TRBV12-4 to TRBJ1-1; weak D call: TRBD1 (5 bases). The germline V and J ends were trimmed by 7 bases and 3 bases, with 12 bases remaining between them. This CDR3 region has 13 residues. The CDR3 loop reads CASTGHGYTEAFF. The CDR3 region has the DNA TGTGCCAGCACGGGGCATGGGTACACTGAAGCTTTCTTT.

This clonotype showed up just a few times. This rearrangement joins TRBV20-1 to TRBJ2-1, with D perhaps TRBD2 (5 bases). The CDR3 is made up of 15 amino acids. V was clipped by 3 bases and J by 6 bases, with 18 bases between them. CDR1 and CDR2 from the germline V gene are DFQATT and SNEGSKA (reference sequence). This chain's CDR3 is CSASPLEGVGNEQFF. CDR3 DNA: TGCAGTGCTAGCCCTCTAGAGGGAGTCGGCAATGAGCAGTTCTTC.

This clonotype was detected only once. V gene TRBV7-2 combines with J gene TRBJ2-1, with 13 bases aligning to TRBD2. Losses at the gene ends were 5 bases for V and 7 bases for J; bases not matched to a gene: 11. CDR1 is SGHTA and CDR2 is FQGNSA in the germline V gene. The CDR3 runs to 17 residues. This CDR3 reads CASSLPSTSGRGNEQFF. The CDR3 nucleotides are TGTGCCAGCAGCCTCCCCTCCACTAGCGGGAGGGGGAATGAGCAGTTCTTC.

This clonotype was seen a few times. The CDR3 loop is CAISERVGEQYF. The CDR3 coding sequence is TGTGCCATCAGTGAGCGGGTGGGCGAGCAGTACTTC. This chain uses TRBV10-3 with TRBJ2-7; no definite D call. V lost 2 bases and J 6 bases, leaving 8 bases between the germline ends. Germline lookup yields CDR1 ENHRY and CDR2 SYGVKD. This CDR3 is built from 12 residues.

The chain links TRBV5-5 to TRBJ1-5, with D uncertain. Germline lookup yields CDR1 SGHKS and CDR2 YYEKEE (reference sequence). The CDR3 is made up of 15 amino acids. V was clipped by 0 bases and J by 4 bases, with 11 bases between them. The CDR3 DNA reads TGTGCCAGCAGCTTGGAGGTCAGACTAAATCAGCCCCAGCATTTT. It specifies CASSLEVRLNQPQHF.

In this sample, this clonotype turned up a few times. The chain combines TRBV6-5 with TRBJ2-7; the D gene could be TRBD1 or TRBD2 (6 bases each). This CDR3 contains 14 residues. V was trimmed by 2 bases and J by 4 bases, leaving 12 bases between them. The germline V gene has CDR1 MNHEY and CDR2 SVGAGI. The CDR3 DNA follows: TGTGCCAGCAGTTACGTAAAGGGGGGATACGAGCAGTACTTC. It codes for CASSYVKGGYEQYF.

This clonotype was seen a handful of times. This rearrangement joins TRBV20-1 to TRBJ2-7; TRBD2 aligns across 8 bases. Unmatched junction bases numbered 10, after V lost 1 base and J lost 5 bases. CDR3 length: 15 amino acids. Germline V lookup: CDR1 DFQATT, CDR2 SNEGSKA (reference sequence). CDR3 DNA: TGCAGTGCTAGAGTCCCCGGGACTAGAATCCACGAGCAGTACTTC. Translating it yields CSARVPGTRIHEQYF.

This clonotype was seen a handful of times. The chain has TRBV5-1 and TRBJ2-3; TRBD1 agrees at 7 bases. The CDR3 covers 14 residues. CDR1 and CDR2 (germline): SGHRS, YFSETQ. J was trimmed by 1 base and V by 4 bases; bases with no gene match: 3. CDR3 nucleotide sequence: TGCGCCAGCAGCCGGGACAGCCGCACAGATACGCAGTATTTT. It translates to CASSRDSRTDTQYF. Full variable domain (remainder filled in from reference TRBV5-1 and TRBJ2-3): KAGVTQTPRYLIKTRGQQVTLSCSPISGHRSVSWYQQTPGQGLQFLFEYFSETQRNKGNFPGRFSGRQFSNSRSEMNVSTLELGDSALYLCASSRDSRTDTQYFGPGTRLTVL.

The gene calls are TRBV4-1 and TRBJ1-1; possibly TRBD1 for D (5 bases). The CDR3 length is 14 residues. V lost 5 bases, J lost 5 bases, and 15 bases lay in between. The germline V gene has CDR1 MGHRA and CDR2 YSYEKL. CDR3 region: CASSFQGYETEAFF. As DNA, the CDR3 is TGCGCCAGCAGCTTCCAGGGTTATGAGACTGAAGCTTTCTTT.

The gene calls are TRBV25-1 and TRBJ2-1; D is perhaps TRBD2 (5 bases). CDR3 length: 14 residues. Germline V gene lookup returns CDR1 MGHDK and CDR2 SYGVNS. Trimming removed 4 bases from V and 6 bases from J, with 13 bases in between. DNA for the CDR3: TGTGCCAGCAGTGTACCGGGATCCACCAATGAGCAGTTCTTC. Translating it yields CASSVPGSTNEQFF.

This clonotype showed up just a few times. The rearrangement joins TRBV4-1 to TRBJ2-1; D gene unclear. Per germline, CDR1 MGHRA and CDR2 YSYEKL. The CDR3 loop spans 13 amino acids. The germline V and J ends were trimmed by 1 base and 6 bases, with 7 bases remaining between them. CDR3 nucleotides: TGCGCCAGCAGCCAAGTCCTCCTCAATGAGCAGTTCTTC. Protein: CASSQVLLNEQFF.